This is a list of T cell receptor beta chains from one sample in a study of blood T cell repertoires in COVID-19. Measured with immunoSEQ multiplex PCR; TCRdb has only the in-frame clones, and not every one. This sample has roughly 25,000 clones, with about nine tenths found just once. Sequencing was carried out using peripheral blood. These TCRs come from a man aged 45-65 years with active COVID-19. CDR3s include the opening cysteine and the closing phenylalanine or tryptophan. A D gene is named only where the DNA matches it firmly. A row's size may be missing; if present it is once, few, many or a size class.

J gene: TRBJ2-5; D gene: TRBD1; CDR3 length: 16; V gene: TRBV11-3; clone size: NA; CDR3 protein: CASSTTGGASGQTQYF; CDR3 DNA: TGTGCCAGCAGCACTACAGGGGGCGCATCGGGCCAGACCCAGTACTTC
J gene: TRBJ2-5; D gene: TRBD2; CDR3 length: 15; V gene: TRBV7-3; clone size: NA; CDR3 protein: CASSRLAGDQETQYF; CDR3 DNA: TGTGCCAGCAGCCGACTAGCGGGGGACCAAGAGACCCAGTACTTC
J gene: TRBJ2-3; D gene: TRBD2; CDR3 length: 16; V gene: TRBV18; clone size: few; CDR3 protein: CASSRRPSGSADTQYF; CDR3 DNA: TGTGCCAGCTCAAGACGCCCTAGCGGGAGCGCAGATACGCAGTATTTT
J gene: TRBJ2-7; D gene: NA; CDR3 length: 13; V gene: TRBV6-4; clone size: NA; CDR3 protein: CASSEELDTEQYF; CDR3 DNA: TGTGCCAGCAGTGAGGAACTCGACACCGAGCAGTACTTC
J gene: TRBJ2-1; D gene: TRBD1; CDR3 length: 15; V gene: TRBV5-8; clone size: few; CDR3 protein: CASSLQGSSYNEQFF; CDR3 DNA: TGTGCCAGCAGCTTACAGGGGAGCTCCTACAATGAGCAGTTCTTC
J gene: TRBJ2-5; D gene: TRBD1; CDR3 length: 16; V gene: TRBV5-1; clone size: NA; CDR3 protein: CASSLALDRGWETQYF; CDR3 DNA: TGCGCCAGCAGCTTGGCGCTTGACAGGGGGTGGGAGACCCAGTACTTC
J gene: TRBJ2-3; D gene: NA; CDR3 length: 15; V gene: TRBV6-4; clone size: NA; CDR3 protein: CASSPTGVSTDTQYF; CDR3 DNA: TGTGCCAGCAGTCCCACGGGGGTCAGCACAGATACGCAGTATTTT
J gene: TRBJ1-1; D gene: NA; CDR3 length: 15; V gene: TRBV6-5; clone size: once; CDR3 protein: CASSYSGTTNTEAFF; CDR3 DNA: TGTGCCAGCAGTTACTCAGGGACAACCAACACTGAAGCTTTCTTT
J gene: TRBJ2-1; D gene: TRBD2; CDR3 length: 12; V gene: TRBV19; clone size: NA; CDR3 protein: CASSMKGGGPFF; CDR3 DNA: TGTGCCAGTAGTATGAAGGGCGGGGGGCCCTTCTTC
J gene: TRBJ2-7; D gene: TRBD2; CDR3 length: 15; V gene: TRBV6-5; clone size: NA; CDR3 protein: CASSYSGRESYEQYF; CDR3 DNA: TGTGCCAGCAGTTACTCGGGGAGGGAGTCCTACGAGCAGTACTTC
J gene: TRBJ2-7; D gene: NA; CDR3 length: 16; V gene: TRBV28; clone size: few; CDR3 protein: CASSLSPNPGSYEQYF; CDR3 DNA: TGTGCCAGCAGTTTAAGTCCCAATCCGGGCTCCTACGAGCAGTACTTC
J gene: TRBJ1-5; D gene: TRBD1; CDR3 length: 15; V gene: TRBV5-6; clone size: few; CDR3 protein: CASSLAGGVNQPQHF; CDR3 DNA: TGTGCCAGCAGCTTGGCAGGGGGCGTTAATCAGCCCCAGCATTTT
J gene: TRBJ2-3; D gene: TRBD2; CDR3 length: 17; V gene: TRBV4-3; clone size: NA; CDR3 protein: CASSTWEGRANTDTQYF; CDR3 DNA: TGCGCCAGCAGCACCTGGGAGGGGAGGGCCAACACAGATACGCAGTATTTT
J gene: TRBJ1-1; D gene: NA; CDR3 length: 14; V gene: TRBV6-5; clone size: NA; CDR3 protein: CASSPRTQKAEAFF; CDR3 DNA: TGTGCCAGCAGTCCACGGACACAGAAGGCTGAAGCTTTCTTT
J gene: TRBJ1-5; D gene: TRBD1; CDR3 length: 13; V gene: TRBV6-6; clone size: NA; CDR3 protein: CASSLQGIQPQHF; CDR3 DNA: TGTGCCAGCAGCCTACAGGGGATACAGCCCCAGCATTTT
J gene: TRBJ1-1; D gene: NA; CDR3 length: 15; V gene: TRBV7-8; clone size: NA; CDR3 protein: CASSLVGAKNTEAFF; CDR3 DNA: TGTGCCAGCAGCTTAGTGGGGGCGAAGAACACTGAAGCTTTCTTT